This T cell receptor (beta chain) is drawn from a study of blood T cell repertoires in COVID-19. Across the study: The United States, Italy and Spain were the sources of the acute and convalescent COVID-19 samples. From T cells, B-cell-depleted T cells, or PBMCs came the material, which was cDNA or gDNA.

Clones were read by immunoSEQ multiplex PCR, and TCRdb kept only the in-frame ones, dropping some. The table records hundreds of thousands of clones, 75% to 90% of them present only once. CDR1 and CDR2 (germline): LGHDT, YNNKEL (reference sequence). The CDR3 is 14 residues long. The junction had 10 bases not matched to a gene; V was cut back by 5 bases and J by 6 bases. Participants, about 18 to 90 years old, spanned 25 or so US areas. J is TRBJ2-7 and V is TRBV3-1 (or the pseudogene TRBV3-2); 7 positions match TRBD1. The sequencing sample was made of PBMCs or T cells enriched from blood (not recorded which). The TCR sequence derives from a woman aged 45-59 years who had recovered from COVID-19. CDR3 bases: TGTGCCAGCAGCGAGGGGGACAGCAGGATCGAGCAGTACTTC. Translating it yields CASSEGDSRIEQYF.